The subject of this entry is one TCR beta chain. Generated by immunoSEQ multiplex PCR, the TCRdb table keeps only in-frame clones and is missing some. Of around 76,000 clones in the sample, 95% to 98% were seen once. This specimen comes from a study of technical replicates of blood from a few donors. The sequencing sample was made of T cells isolated from PBMCs. The TCR sequence derives from a human donor in good health.

Here the CDR3 DNA reads TGTGCCAGTGGGATAAGCGGGAGAGAGAGCACAGATACGCAGTATTTT. Encoded protein: CASGISGRESTDTQYF. V usage is TRBV19 and J usage is TRBJ2-3; TRBD2 matches 8 bases. V lost 8 bases and J lost 0; bases outside the gene matches: 10. Germline loops: CDR1 LNHDA, CDR2 SQIVND (reference sequence). The CDR3 has 16 residues.